These 25 T cell receptor beta chains were all obtained from the same sample, sequenced in a study of blood T cell repertoires in COVID-19. Clones were sequenced by immunoSEQ multiplex PCR, and TCRdb holds only the in-frame ones, with some missing. The table includes about 250,000 clones, about 83% detected once. The sequenced sample was peripheral blood. These TCRs come from a woman older than 75 with COVID-19, enrolled during active disease.

The chain uses TRBV28 and TRBJ1-2, with D tentatively TRBD1 (6 bases). Deletions cut 3 bases from V and 4 bases from J, with 12 bases between. The CDR3 sequence is 14 residues long. The germline CDR1 and CDR2 sequences are MDHEN and SYDVKM. Written as DNA, the CDR3 is TGTGCCAGCAGTTTTTTGGACAGAAGCTATGGCTACACCTTC. It is translated as CASSFLDRSYGYTF.

J is TRBJ1-4 and V is TRBV2, with 7 bases matching TRBD1. This CDR3 region has 16 residues. From germline, CDR1 is SNHLY and CDR2 FYNNEI. Trimming at V came to 6 bases and at J to 0 bases, leaving 7 bases not matched to a gene. DNA of the CDR3: TGTGCCAGCAGACTGTTGGGGACAGCAACTAATGAAAAACTGTTTTTT. Translation gives CASRLLGTATNEKLFF.

A word on this clone: Other DNA sequences in this sample translate to the same CDR3. The chain carries TRBV6-6 and TRBJ1-1; D remains unclear. The germline V and J ends were trimmed by 2 bases and 0 bases, with 7 bases remaining between them. CDR1 and CDR2 from the germline V gene are MNHNY and SVGAGI (reference sequence). The length of the CDR3 is 14 residues. The CDR3 DNA reads TGTGCCAGCAGTTACCCAGAAATGAACACTGAAGCTTTCTTT. It is translated as CASSYPEMNTEAFF.

The chain carries TRBV18 and TRBJ2-1; 11 positions agree with TRBD2. V dropped 0 bases and J dropped 5; count of bases not matched to a gene: 3. The CDR3 totals 16 residues. CDR1 KGHSH and CDR2 LQKENI come from the germline V gene. CDR3 in amino acids: CASSPPLAGGHNEQFF. CDR3 coding DNA: TGTGCCAGCTCACCACCTTTAGCGGGGGGGCACAATGAGCAGTTCTTC.

This clone was counted between two and nine times. The chain has TRBV12-3 or TRBV12-4 and TRBJ1-1, with no clear D. V gave up 8 bases and J gave up 6 bases, with 16 bases separating them. There are 13 residues in the CDR3. The CDR3 spells CASRSSRGSEAFF. CDR3 coding DNA: TGTGCCAGCCGGTCAAGCCGAGGGTCTGAAGCTTTCTTT.

Comment on this clone: The same CDR3 also results from other DNA sequences found in this sample. The chain carries TRBV28 and TRBJ1-1, with TRBD1 identical over 7 bases. The CDR3 runs to 14 residues. V dropped 6 bases and J dropped 0; count of bases not matched to a gene: 4. Germline assignment: CDR1 MDHEN and CDR2 SYDVKM. The CDR3 nucleotides are TGTGCCAGCAGACCGGGACAGCTGAACACTGAAGCTTTCTTT. The encoded protein is CASRPGQLNTEAFF.

The rearrangement joins TRBV18 to TRBJ2-7; no clear D gene. Germline lookup yields CDR1 KGHSH and CDR2 LQKENI. Trimming took off 3 bases at V and 0 bases at J, with 9 bases between the two ends. CDR3 size: 14 residues. DNA of the CDR3: TGTGCCAGCTCACCGGGCTCCAGCTCCTACGAGCAGTACTTC. Translated, it gives CASSPGSSSYEQYF.

The chain carries TRBV5-1 and TRBJ1-1, with 8 bases lining up with TRBD1. J was trimmed by 6 bases and V by 0 bases; bases with no gene match: 7. The CDR3 is made up of 15 amino acids. Germline loops: CDR1 SGHRS, CDR2 YFSETQ. CDR3: CASSLAGQGAAEAFF. The CDR3 DNA reads as TGCGCCAGCAGCTTGGCGGGCCAGGGGGCCGCTGAAGCTTTCTTT.

The chain has TRBV7-2 and TRBJ2-5; 16 bases fit TRBD2. Trimming took 5 bases from V and 4 from J; bases not matched to a gene: 7. Germline V CDR1 and CDR2: SGHTA, FQGNSA. The CDR3 has 17 amino acids. The CDR3 DNA follows: TGTGCCAGCAGCCCAGGGACTAGCGGGGGGGTGGGAGAGACCCAGTACTTC. Amino acid sequence: CASSPGTSGGVGETQYF.

The CDR3 sequence is CASSPGQVSNIQYF. The CDR3 nucleotides read TGTGCCAGCTCACCGGGACAGGTTTCGAACATTCAGTACTTC. The V and J genes are TRBV18 and TRBJ2-4; 8 bases agree with TRBD1. Losses at the gene ends were 3 bases for V and 7 bases for J; bases not matched to a gene: 5. The CDR3 consists of 14 residues. Germline CDR1 reads KGHSH; CDR2 reads LQKENI.

The V call is TRBV6-1, the J call TRBJ1-3; D call uncertain. This CDR3 contains 14 residues. V dropped 1 base and J dropped 1 base, with 5 bases sitting between them. Per germline, CDR1 MNHNS and CDR2 SASEGT. The CDR3 nucleotides read TGTGCCAGCAGTGAAGGCGTTTCTGGAAACACCATATATTTT. It translates to CASSEGVSGNTIYF.

The rearrangement joins TRBV5-1 to TRBJ1-2, with 10 positions matching TRBD1. The germline CDR1 and CDR2 sequences are SGHRS and YFSETQ. The V and J ends lost 3 bases and 4 bases, in that order; junction bases with no gene match: 6. This CDR3 region has 15 residues. Here the CDR3 DNA reads TGCGCCAGCAGCTCCGGGACAGGGGAGGGCTATGGCTACACCTTC. This sequence encodes CASSSGTGEGYGYTF.

This clone was seen a handful of times. The chain combines TRBV11-3 with TRBJ1-2; 12 bases map to TRBD1. CDR1 SGHNT and CDR2 YENEEA come from the germline V gene. The trim removed 6 bases at V and 4 bases at J, leaving 21 bases unmatched. The CDR3 is 20 residues long. The CDR3 DNA is TGTGCCAGCAGGTTTAGCTCCCCGGGACAGGGGGCGCCCCAGCCCTATGGCTACACCTTC. This sequence encodes CASRFSSPGQGAPQPYGYTF.

In its sample, this clone was seen once. The V call is TRBV29-1, the J call TRBJ1-2; D is uncertain. Trimming stripped 1 base from V and 1 base from J, with 7 bases between. From germline, CDR1 is SQVTM and CDR2 ANQGSEA. This CDR3 comprises 13 residues. The CDR3 nucleotides read TGCAGCGTTGAAGTGGAGGGTAACTATGGCTACACCTTC. Protein product: CSVEVEGNYGYTF.

A note on this clone: The same CDR3 can be traced to other DNA sequences in this sample. The V and J genes are TRBV18 and TRBJ1-1; 8 bases align to TRBD1. Germline CDR1 is KGHSH and CDR2 is LQKENI. CDR3 length equals 15 residues. Trimming at V came to 0 bases and at J to 1 base, leaving 1 base not matched to a gene. The CDR3, as DNA: TGTGCCAGCTCACCACCCCAGGGGGCGAACACTGAAGCTTTCTTT. Protein: CASSPPQGANTEAFF.

This chain connects TRBV5-1 to TRBJ2-3; D gene uncertain. Trimming shortened V by 0 bases and J by 0 bases, and 5 bases separated the two germline ends. Germline CDR1 reads SGHRS; CDR2 reads YFSETQ. This CDR3 comprises 14 residues. The CDR3 DNA is TGCGCCAGCAGCTTGGGCCGGAGCACAGATACGCAGTATTTT. It is translated as CASSLGRSTDTQYF.

In its sample, this clone was seen once. This chain links TRBV5-8 with TRBJ2-5, with 14 nucleotides matching TRBD2. CDR3 size: 15 residues. In germline, CDR1 is SGHTS, CDR2 YDEGEE. Trimming at V came to 3 bases and at J to 6 bases, leaving 4 bases not matched to a gene. The CDR3 DNA reads as TGTGCCAGCAGCTCCCGGACTAGCGGGGGGCAGACCCAGTACTTC. Translation: CASSSRTSGGQTQYF.

The V and J genes are TRBV5-1 and TRBJ2-2, with D possibly being TRBD1 (6 bases). Per the germline V gene, CDR1 is SGHRS and CDR2 is YFSETQ. CDR3 length equals 16 residues. The V end was cut by 0 bases, the J end by 6 bases, with 15 bases between. CDR3 amino acids: CASSLGGYRVPGELFF. CDR3 coding DNA: TGCGCCAGCAGCTTGGGAGGTTACAGGGTACCCGGGGAGCTGTTTTTT.

The chain links TRBV9 to TRBJ2-5; tentatively, D is TRBD2 (5 bases). The V and J ends lost 5 bases and 3 bases respectively, with 17 bases between them. The CDR3 spans 15 residues. CDR1 SGDLS and CDR2 YYNGEE come from the germline V gene. The CDR3 loop reads CASSRLGVREETQYF. CDR3 nucleotides: TGTGCCAGCAGTCGCCTGGGAGTCAGAGAAGAGACCCAGTACTTC.

This clone has more than one count but fewer than ten. The chain couples TRBV3-1 (or the pseudogene TRBV3-2) to TRBJ2-1; no clear D. CDR1 LGHDT and CDR2 YNNKEL come from the germline V gene (reference sequence). The germline V and J ends were trimmed by 1 base and 2 bases, with 3 bases remaining between them. The CDR3 sequence is 13 residues long. The CDR3 reads CASSQAAYNEQFF. CDR3 bases: TGTGCCAGCAGCCAAGCCGCCTACAATGAGCAGTTCTTC.

V usage is TRBV28 and J usage is TRBJ2-1; 10 nucleotides line up with TRBD2. Germline CDR1 MDHEN, CDR2 SYDVKM. This CDR3 has 13 residues. In DNA, the CDR3 is TGTGCGAGCGGGCTAGCGGGGGTGGGTGAGCAGTTCTTC. Protein sequence: CASGLAGVGEQFF.

The rearrangement links TRBV5-4 to TRBJ1-3, with 7 bases that match TRBD1. The V gene's germline CDR1 is SGHNT and CDR2 YYREEE (reference sequence). The CDR3 sequence is 16 residues long. The V segment lost 4 bases and the J segment 1 base; nucleotides outside the gene matches: 8. CDR3 sequence reads: CASSAGTVPSGNTIYF. CDR3 DNA: TGTGCCAGCAGCGCCGGGACAGTCCCTTCTGGAAACACCATATATTTT.

On this clone itself: Mismatch with germline at one junction end may stem from a read error. The chain has TRBV7-7 and TRBJ2-1; TRBD1 matches at 7 bases. This CDR3 is 15 amino acids long. Germline CDR1 and CDR2: SSHAT and FNYEAQ (reference sequence). For the CDR3, the DNA is TGTGCTAGCAGCCTAAGGACAGGCTCCTACAATGAGCAGTTCTTC. The encoded protein is CASSLRTGSYNEQFF.

CDR3 sequence (DNA): TGTGCCAGCAGTTACCCCCAGCGGGGGGGCCGCGAGCAGTTCTTC. This translates into CASSYPQRGGREQFF. The chain links TRBV6-2 or TRBV6-3 to TRBJ2-1; 10 bases line up with TRBD2. This CDR3 is 15 amino acids long. The ends lost 2 bases at V and 10 bases at J; junction bases unmatched: 8. CDR1 and CDR2 (germline): MNHEY, SVGEGT.

Regarding this clone: The sample contains more than one DNA sequence encoding this CDR3. The chain links TRBV5-1 to TRBJ2-1; the D gene is possibly TRBD1 (5 bases). Germline V gene sequence: CDR1 SGHRS, CDR2 YFSETQ. CDR3 size: 14 residues. Trimming left V 0 bases short and J 1 base short, with 5 bases between. The DNA of the CDR3 is TGCGCCAGCAGCTTGGGACAGTCCTACAATGAGCAGTTCTTC. This sequence encodes CASSLGQSYNEQFF.